These T cell receptor beta chains were read from a single sample in a study of OX40 agonist ivuxolimab in advanced cancers. Assay used: immunoSEQ multiplex PCR; TCRdb lists only in-frame clones, some missing. The sample carries approximately 24,000 clones, roughly 79% recorded once. Material: CD4+ or CD8+ T cells sorted from blood, obtained in a trial of the OX40 agonist ivuxolimab. The receptors shown here come from an adult with an advanced solid tumor such as melanoma, head and neck, liver or kidney cancer. Both conserved end residues are trimmed from each CDR3.

V gene: TRBV11-2
J gene: TRBJ2-1
CDR3 protein: ASSPFREAYNEQF

V gene: TRBV4-1
J gene: TRBJ1-6
CDR3 protein: ASSTGEGAPLH

V gene: TRBV2
J gene: TRBJ1-4
CDR3 protein: ASRPTGTDEKLF

V gene: TRBV5-1
J gene: TRBJ2-5
CDR3 protein: ASSLGGLAGNPVQETQY

V gene: TRBV6-6
J gene: TRBJ2-5
CDR3 protein: ASSYPQREGETQY

V gene: TRBV5-5
J gene: TRBJ2-7
CDR3 protein: ASSLVGDRGHEQY

V gene: TRBV6-1
J gene: TRBJ1-3
CDR3 protein: ASSEGEISGNTIY

V gene: TRBV7-8
J gene: TRBJ2-7
CDR3 protein: ASSLAQGGAYEQY

V gene: TRBV4-1
J gene: TRBJ1-6
CDR3 protein: ASSQEAAAGSYNSPLH

V gene: TRBV11-2
J gene: TRBJ2-1
CDR3 protein: ASSLWAGTSVDEQF

V gene: TRBV7-9
J gene: TRBJ1-2
CDR3 protein: ASSAGGQTT

V gene: TRBV19
J gene: TRBJ1-1
CDR3 protein: ASRPPTGARSPEAF

V gene: TRBV29-1
J gene: TRBJ1-1
CDR3 protein: STHWGPNTEAF

V gene: TRBV7-9
J gene: TRBJ2-7
CDR3 protein: ASSRRRDRGSYEQY

V gene: TRBV27
J gene: TRBJ1-5
CDR3 protein: ASSLYPPQGSNQPQH

V gene: TRBV2
J gene: TRBJ2-1
CDR3 protein: ASSDGGATYNEQF

V gene: TRBV19
J gene: TRBJ1-1
CDR3 protein: ASNLNTEAF

V gene: TRBV5-5
J gene: TRBJ2-5
CDR3 protein: ASRPTPQGFQETQY

V gene: TRBV6-5
J gene: TRBJ1-5
CDR3 protein: ASRESSNQPQH

V gene: TRBV4-1
J gene: TRBJ2-7
CDR3 protein: ASSQGFSAGGYEQY

V gene: TRBV27
J gene: TRBJ2-7
CDR3 protein: ASSLRTGLRAEQY

V gene: TRBV9
J gene: TRBJ1-6
CDR3 protein: ASSVTGNSPLH

V gene: TRBV5-6
J gene: TRBJ2-5
CDR3 protein: ASSSGTVGETQY

V gene: TRBV18
J gene: TRBJ1-4
CDR3 protein: ASSPRQGPNEKLF

V gene: TRBV7-2
J gene: TRBJ2-3
CDR3 protein: ASSWTSGSTDTQY

V gene: TRBV6-1
J gene: TRBJ2-7
CDR3 protein: ASSEQADSYEQY

V gene: TRBV27
J gene: TRBJ1-6
CDR3 protein: ASSFRSSYNSPLH

V gene: TRBV7-8
J gene: TRBJ1-1
CDR3 protein: ASSLEGVGLSSTEAF

V gene: TRBV7-9
J gene: TRBJ2-1
CDR3 protein: ASSVQNEQF

V gene: TRBV7-8
J gene: TRBJ2-5
CDR3 protein: ASSPISGSVKETQY